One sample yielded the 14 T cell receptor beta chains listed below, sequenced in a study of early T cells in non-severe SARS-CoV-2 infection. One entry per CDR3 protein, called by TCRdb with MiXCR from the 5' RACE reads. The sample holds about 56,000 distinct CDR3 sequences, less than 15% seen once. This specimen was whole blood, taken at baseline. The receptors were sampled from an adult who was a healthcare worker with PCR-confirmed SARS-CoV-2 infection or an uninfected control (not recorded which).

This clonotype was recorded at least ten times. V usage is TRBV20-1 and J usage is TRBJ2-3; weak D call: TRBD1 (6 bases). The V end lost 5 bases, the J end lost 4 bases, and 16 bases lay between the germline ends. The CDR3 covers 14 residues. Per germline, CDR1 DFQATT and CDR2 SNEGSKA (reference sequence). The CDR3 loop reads CSADTGTHADTQYF. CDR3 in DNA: TGCAGTGCTGATACCGGGACACACGCAGATACGCAGTATTTT.

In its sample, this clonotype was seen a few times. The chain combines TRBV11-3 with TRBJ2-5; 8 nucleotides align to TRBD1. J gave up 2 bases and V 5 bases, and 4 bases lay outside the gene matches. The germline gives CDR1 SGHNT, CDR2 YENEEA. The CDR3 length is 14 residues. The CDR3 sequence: CASSLGTGQETQYF. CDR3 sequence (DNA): TGTGCCAGCAGCCTAGGGACAGGACAAGAGACCCAGTACTTC.

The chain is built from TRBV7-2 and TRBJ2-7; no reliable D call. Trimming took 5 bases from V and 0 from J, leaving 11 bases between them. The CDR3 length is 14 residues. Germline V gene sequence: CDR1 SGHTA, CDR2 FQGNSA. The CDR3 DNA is TGTGCCAGCAGCGCCGACCCCGGCTCCTACGAGCAGTACTTC. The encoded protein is CASSADPGSYEQYF.

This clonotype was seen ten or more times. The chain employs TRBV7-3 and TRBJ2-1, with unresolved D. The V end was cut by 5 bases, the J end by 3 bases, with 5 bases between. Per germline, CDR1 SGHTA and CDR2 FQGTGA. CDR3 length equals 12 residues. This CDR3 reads CASSPDYNEQFF. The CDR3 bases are TGTGCCAGCAGCCCGGACTACAATGAGCAGTTCTTC.

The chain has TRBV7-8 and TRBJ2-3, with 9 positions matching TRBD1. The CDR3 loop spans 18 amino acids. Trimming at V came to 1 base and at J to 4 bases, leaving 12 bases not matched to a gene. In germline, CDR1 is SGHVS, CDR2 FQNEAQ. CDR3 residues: CASSLGGWTGVFADTQYF. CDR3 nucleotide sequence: TGTGCCAGCAGCTTAGGAGGGTGGACAGGGGTTTTCGCAGATACGCAGTATTTT.

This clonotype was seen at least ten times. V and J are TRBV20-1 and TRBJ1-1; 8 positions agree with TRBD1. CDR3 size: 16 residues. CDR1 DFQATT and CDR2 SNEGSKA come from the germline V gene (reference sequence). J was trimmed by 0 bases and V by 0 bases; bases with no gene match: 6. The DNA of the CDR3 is TGCAGTGCTAGAGAACCAGGACAGGGTTTGAACACTGAAGCTTTCTTT. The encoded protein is CSAREPGQGLNTEAFF.

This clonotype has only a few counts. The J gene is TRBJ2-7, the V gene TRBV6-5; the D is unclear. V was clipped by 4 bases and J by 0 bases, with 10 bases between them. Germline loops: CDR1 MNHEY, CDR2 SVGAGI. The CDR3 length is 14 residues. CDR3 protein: CASSFSPSSYEQYF. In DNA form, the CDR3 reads TGTGCCAGCAGTTTTTCGCCCAGCTCCTACGAGCAGTACTTC.

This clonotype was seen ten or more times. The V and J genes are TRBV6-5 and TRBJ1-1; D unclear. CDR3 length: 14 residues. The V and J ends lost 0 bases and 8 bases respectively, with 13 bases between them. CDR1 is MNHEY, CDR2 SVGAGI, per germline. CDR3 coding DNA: TGTGCCAGCAGTTACTCGAAAGGGTCGACAGAAGCTTTCTTT. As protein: CASSYSKGSTEAFF.

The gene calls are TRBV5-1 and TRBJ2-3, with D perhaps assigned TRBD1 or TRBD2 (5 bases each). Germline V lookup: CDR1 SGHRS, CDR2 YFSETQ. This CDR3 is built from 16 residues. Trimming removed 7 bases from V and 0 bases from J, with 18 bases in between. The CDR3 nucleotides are TGCGCCAGCTCCTGGGTAGGGGACCCCAGCACAGATACGCAGTATTTT. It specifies CASSWVGDPSTDTQYF.

The CDR3 DNA is TGTGCCAGCAGTGAAATAGGCCCCGGATCGGACTATGGCTACACCTTC. Its translation: CASSEIGPGSDYGYTF. The gene calls are TRBV6-1 and TRBJ1-2, with unresolved D. V was trimmed by 2 bases and J by 3 bases, leaving 16 bases between them. CDR1 and CDR2 (germline): MNHNS, SASEGT. CDR3 length equals 16 residues.

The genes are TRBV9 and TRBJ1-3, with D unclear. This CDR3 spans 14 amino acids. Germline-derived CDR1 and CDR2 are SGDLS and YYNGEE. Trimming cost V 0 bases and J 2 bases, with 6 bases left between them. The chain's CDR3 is CASSVAGTGNTIYF. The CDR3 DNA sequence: TGTGCCAGCAGCGTAGCCGGGACTGGAAACACCATATATTTT.

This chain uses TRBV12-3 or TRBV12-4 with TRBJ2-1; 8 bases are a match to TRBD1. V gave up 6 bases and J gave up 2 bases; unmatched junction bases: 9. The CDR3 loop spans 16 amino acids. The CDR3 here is CASRRSGQAAYNEQFF. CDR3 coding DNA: TGTGCCAGCAGACGCTCGGGACAGGCAGCCTACAATGAGCAGTTCTTC.

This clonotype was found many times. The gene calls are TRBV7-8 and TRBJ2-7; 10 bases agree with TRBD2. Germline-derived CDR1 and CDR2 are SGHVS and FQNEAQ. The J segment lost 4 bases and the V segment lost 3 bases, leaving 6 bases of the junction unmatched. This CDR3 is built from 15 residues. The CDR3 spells CASSFTSGRAYEQYF. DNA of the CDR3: TGTGCCAGCAGCTTCACGAGCGGGAGGGCATACGAGCAGTACTTC.

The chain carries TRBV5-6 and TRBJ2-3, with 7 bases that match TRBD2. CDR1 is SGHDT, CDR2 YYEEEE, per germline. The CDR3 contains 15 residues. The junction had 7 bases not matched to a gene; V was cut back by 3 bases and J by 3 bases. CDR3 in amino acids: CASSSDGGFTDTQYF. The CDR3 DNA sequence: TGTGCCAGCAGCTCTGACGGGGGGTTTACAGATACGCAGTATTTT.